The present T cell receptor beta chain was sequenced within a study of control samples from healthy donors and cancer patients. The method was immunoSEQ multiplex PCR; TCRdb's version includes in-frame clones alone and lacks a portion of them. The table records about 120,000 clones, roughly 84% of them present only once. The ends were cut back, 5 bases at V and 4 bases at J, with 16 bases in the middle. The CDR3 runs 16 residues. The germline CDR1 and CDR2 sequences are SGHKS and YYEKEE (reference sequence). Sequenced input: blood. The TCR comes from a man aged 35 to 55 in good health. The chain carries TRBV5-5 and TRBJ1-6; D is unresolved. The CDR3 DNA reads TGTGCCAGCAGGAGAGACCCGCGTGGGTATAATTCACCCCTCCACTTT. Its protein product is CASRRDPRGYNSPLHF.